The TCR beta chain under discussion was sequenced for a study of CD8+ T cells in alopecia areata. Germline V lookup: CDR1 GTSNPN, CDR2 SVGIG (reference sequence). This CDR3 has 12 residues. V dropped 2 bases and J dropped 6 bases, with 8 bases sitting between them. The treatment: oral pan-JAK inhibitor, 5-10 mg twice daily. Investigators isolated RNA and reverse transcribed it into cDNA to act as the sequencing template. This table comes from immunoSEQ multiplex PCR, and its TCRdb copy is limited to in-frame clones, with some not included. Here the sample spans roughly 60,000 clones, 46% being singletons.

The sequencing used CD8+ T cells sorted from blood, collected at approximately week 36, from a patient treated with tofacitinib. The clonotype originates from a human donor with alopecia areata. The chain is built from TRBV30 and TRBJ1-5; D is unresolved. CDR3 loop: CAWSFDGQPQHF. CDR3 sequence (DNA): TGTGCCTGGAGTTTCGACGGTCAGCCCCAGCATTTT.